This record covers a single T cell receptor beta chain. Libraries were prepared by immunoSEQ multiplex PCR; TCRdb keeps only in-frame clonotypes and omits some of them. In the table there are fewer than 450,000 clones, about 88% of which are singletons. This specimen comes from a study of blood T cell repertoires in COVID-19. The CDR3 runs 16 residues. The germline gives CDR1 LGHDT, CDR2 YNNKEL (reference sequence). The trim removed 7 bases at V and 3 bases at J, leaving 10 bases unmatched. Adults between roughly 18 and 89 years of age took part from 20 to 25 US areas. This TCR came from a woman aged 30 to 39 who had recovered from COVID-19. The chain links TRBV3-1 (or the pseudogene TRBV3-2) to TRBJ1-4, with TRBD1 matching over 8 bases. The sequenced sample was PBMCs or T cells enriched from blood (not recorded which). The CDR3 bases are TGTGCCAGCACCCCAGCAGGGGGCACGGCTAATGAAAAACTGTTTTTT. It translates to CASTPAGGTANEKLFF.